This passage covers 13 T cell receptor beta chains from one sample sequenced in a study of T cell changes during pregnancy in multiple sclerosis. Clones were read by immunoSEQ multiplex PCR, and TCRdb kept only the in-frame ones, dropping some. The sample yields roughly 45,000 clones, more than 85% seen once. Sequenced material: CD8+ T cells from peripheral blood mononuclear cells, taken after pregnancy. These receptors were taken from a female donor with multiple sclerosis, enrolled in a pregnancy study.

The chain employs TRBV7-9 and TRBJ1-1; weak D call: TRBD1 (5 bases). The V gene lost 3 bases and the J gene lost 5 bases, with 19 bases spanning the gap. The CDR3 extends over 16 amino acids. Germline CDR1 and CDR2: SEHNR and FQNEAQ (reference sequence). CDR3 sequence (DNA): TGTGCCAGCAGCTTCGGGCAGGGCGGCTTAAGAACTGAAGCTTTCTTT. This gives the protein CASSFGQGGLRTEAFF.

The gene calls are TRBV5-1 and TRBJ2-1; TRBD1 matches 8 bases. CDR1 and CDR2 (germline): SGHRS, YFSETQ. With 4 bases clipped from V and 6 bases from J, the junction kept 9 bases outside the gene matches. The CDR3 has 15 residues. In nucleotides, the CDR3 is TGCGCCAGCAGCCCAGGACAGGGTGGAAGCAATGAGCAGTTCTTC. It is translated as CASSPGQGGSNEQFF.

This chain joins TRBV19 and TRBJ2-5; 7 positions match TRBD1. The CDR3 is 16 residues long. Trimming at V came to 5 bases and at J to 2 bases, leaving 11 bases not matched to a gene. Germline V gene lookup returns CDR1 LNHDA and CDR2 SQIVND (reference sequence). CDR3 sequence: CASSLLPGQVQETQYF. For the CDR3, the DNA is TGTGCCAGTAGTCTCCTTCCAGGACAGGTACAAGAGACCCAGTACTTC.

By its share, this clone is medium-sized. The chain is built from TRBV4-3 and TRBJ1-3; D perhaps matches TRBD1 (5 bases). The CDR3 has 17 residues. V lost 1 base and J 0 bases, leaving 13 bases between the germline ends. Per the germline V gene, CDR1 is LGHNA and CDR2 is YSLEER. The CDR3 loop reads CASSQVGGFSSGNTIYF. CDR3 coding DNA: TGCGCCAGCAGCCAAGTCGGGGGGTTTTCCTCTGGAAACACCATATATTTT.

The chain couples TRBV7-6 to TRBJ1-2, with no clear D. The germline CDR1 and CDR2 sequences are SGHVS and FNYEAQ. This CDR3 region has 13 residues. Trimming removed 5 bases from V and 2 bases from J, with 9 bases in between. The CDR3 loop is CASSARGNYGYTF. The CDR3 nucleotides are TGTGCCAGCAGCGCAAGAGGAAACTATGGCTACACCTTC. Drawing the rest from reference TRBV7-6 and TRBJ1-2, the complete variable domain is GAGVSQSPRYKVTKRGQDVALRCDPISGHVSLYWYRQALGQGPEFLTYFNYEAQQDKSGLPNDRFSAERPEGSISTLTIQRTEQRDSAMYRCASSARGNYGYTFGSGTRLTVV.

The genes are TRBV5-4 and TRBJ2-5; 8 nucleotides align to TRBD1. V dropped 0 bases and J dropped 2; count of bases not matched to a gene: 9. CDR3 size: 17 residues. Per germline, CDR1 SGHNT and CDR2 YYREEE (reference sequence). The CDR3 DNA follows: TGTGCCAGCAGCTTGGTTGGTCAGGGGGCACGTCAAGAGACCCAGTACTTC. Amino acids: CASSLVGQGARQETQYF.

The V call is TRBV7-9, the J call TRBJ1-5; the D is unclear. This CDR3 is built from 16 residues. The ends were cut back, 2 bases at V and 1 base at J, with 12 bases in the middle. CDR1 SEHNR and CDR2 FQNEAQ come from the germline V gene (reference sequence). CDR3 nucleotide sequence: TGTGCCAGCAGCTTAATCGGGTCGGGGAGCAATCAGCCCCAGCATTTT. Translation gives CASSLIGSGSNQPQHF. Based on the CDR3 plus reference TRBV7-9 and TRBJ1-5, the full variable domain is DTGVSQNPRHKITKRGQNVTFRCDPISEHNRLYWYRQTLGQGPEFLTYFQNEAQLEKSRLLSDRFSAERPKGSFSTLEIQRTEQGDSAMYLCASSLIGSGSNQPQHFGDGTRLSIL.

The chain employs TRBV9 and TRBJ1-4; TRBD1 matches 8 bases. The CDR3 contains 15 residues. Germline trimming cut 4 bases from V and 4 bases from J; bases unmatched to any gene: 6. Germline-derived CDR1 and CDR2 are SGDLS and YYNGEE. CDR3 residues: CASSSRTGFNEKLFF. The CDR3 DNA reads as TGTGCCAGCAGCTCCCGGACAGGGTTTAATGAAAAACTGTTTTTT.

J is TRBJ2-7 and V is TRBV5-4; TRBD1 matches at 7 bases. The V and J ends lost 4 bases and 0 bases, in that order; junction bases with no gene match: 10. The CDR3 runs 16 residues. CDR1 is SGHNT and CDR2 is YYREEE in the germline V gene (reference sequence). Here the CDR3 DNA reads TGTGCCAGCAGCCCCGGCCCCGGGACAGTCTCCTACGAGCAGTACTTC. Protein: CASSPGPGTVSYEQYF.

The chain recombines TRBV2 with TRBJ2-1; tentative D call: TRBD1 (6 bases). Germline V gene data show CDR1 as SNHLY and CDR2 as FYNNEI. Trimming stripped 5 bases from V and 0 bases from J, with 8 bases between. The CDR3 covers 14 residues. The CDR3 bases are TGTGCCAGCAGTACAGGGAGCTCCTACAATGAGCAGTTCTTC. Translated: CASSTGSSYNEQFF.

The chain couples TRBV7-9 to TRBJ2-7; unclear D gene. Germline CDR1 is SEHNR and CDR2 is FQNEAQ (reference sequence). The CDR3 loop spans 14 amino acids. V was pared by 5 bases and J by 3 bases, with 14 bases between. The CDR3 region is CASSPTLDFYEQYF. CDR3 DNA: TGTGCCAGCAGCCCAACCCTAGACTTCTACGAGCAGTACTTC.

This clone appeared once. This chain uses TRBV6-1 with TRBJ1-5, with TRBD1 as a possible D gene (5 bases). Germline V gives CDR1 MNHNS, CDR2 SASEGT. This CDR3 spans 16 amino acids. Trimming removed 0 bases at V and 0 bases at J, with 9 bases between. The CDR3 region has the DNA TGTGCCAGCAGTGAAGCGGGGCCGTATAGCAATCAGCCCCAGCATTTT. Translated, it gives CASSEAGPYSNQPQHF.

This sequence joins TRBV30 and TRBJ2-3; D gene ambiguous. The V end lost 4 bases, the J end lost 6 bases, and 11 bases lay between the germline ends. The V gene's germline CDR1 is GTSNPN and CDR2 SVGIG (reference sequence). This CDR3 contains 12 residues. The CDR3 region is CAWTQDTDTQYF. In DNA, the CDR3 is TGTGCCTGGACCCAAGACACCGATACGCAGTATTTT.